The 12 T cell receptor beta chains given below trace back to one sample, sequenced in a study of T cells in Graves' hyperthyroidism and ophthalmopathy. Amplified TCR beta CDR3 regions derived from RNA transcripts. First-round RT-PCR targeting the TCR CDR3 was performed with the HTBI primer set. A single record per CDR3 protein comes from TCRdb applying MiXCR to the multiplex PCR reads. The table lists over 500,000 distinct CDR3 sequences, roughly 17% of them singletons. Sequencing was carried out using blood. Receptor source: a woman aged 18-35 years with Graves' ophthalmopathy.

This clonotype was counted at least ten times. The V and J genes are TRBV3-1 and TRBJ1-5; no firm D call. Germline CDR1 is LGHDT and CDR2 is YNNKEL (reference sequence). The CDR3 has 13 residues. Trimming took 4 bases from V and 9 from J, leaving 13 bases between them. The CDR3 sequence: CASSLSPEAPQHF. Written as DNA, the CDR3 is TGTGCCAGCAGCCTGTCACCGGAGGCGCCCCAGCATTTT. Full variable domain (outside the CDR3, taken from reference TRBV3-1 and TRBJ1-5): DTAVSQTPKYLVTQMGNDKSIKCEQNLGHDTMYWYKQDSKKFLKIMFSYNNKELIINETVPNRFSPKSPDKAHLNLHINSLELGDSAVYFCASSLSPEAPQHFGDGTRLSIL.

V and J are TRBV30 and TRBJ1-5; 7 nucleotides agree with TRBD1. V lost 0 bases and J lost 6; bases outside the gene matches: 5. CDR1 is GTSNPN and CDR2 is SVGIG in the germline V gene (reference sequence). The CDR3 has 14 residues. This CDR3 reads CAWSVRAGGQPQHF. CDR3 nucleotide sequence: TGTGCCTGGAGTGTCAGGGCAGGGGGTCAGCCCCAGCATTTT. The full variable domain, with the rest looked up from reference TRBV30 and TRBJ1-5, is SQTIHQWPATLVQPVGSPLSLECTVEGTSNPNLYWYRQAAGRGLQLLFYSVGIGQISSEVPQNLSASRPQDRQFILSSKKLLLSDSGFYLCAWSVRAGGQPQHFGDGTRLSIL.

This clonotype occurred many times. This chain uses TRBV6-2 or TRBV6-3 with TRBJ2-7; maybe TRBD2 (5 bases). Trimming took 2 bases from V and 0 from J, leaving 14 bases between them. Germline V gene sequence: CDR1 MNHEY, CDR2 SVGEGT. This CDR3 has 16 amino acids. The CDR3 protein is CASSYPPRGSSYEQYF. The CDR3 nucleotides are TGTGCCAGCAGTTACCCCCCCCGGGGTAGCTCCTACGAGCAGTACTTC.

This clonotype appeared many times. This chain's CDR3 is CASSPATEINQPQHF. The DNA for the CDR3 is TGTGCCAGCAGTCCCGCAACAGAAATCAATCAGCCCCAGCATTTT. The chain has TRBV28 and TRBJ1-5; D ambiguous. Trimming cost V 5 bases and J 3 bases, with 14 bases left between them. From germline, CDR1 is MDHEN and CDR2 SYDVKM. The CDR3 has 15 residues. The whole variable domain, remainder taken from reference TRBV28 and TRBJ1-5, is DVKVTQSSRYLVKRTGEKVFLECVQDMDHENMFWYRQDPGLGLRLIYFSYDVKMKEKGDIPEGYSVSREKKERFSLILESASTNQTSMYLCASSPATEINQPQHFGDGTRLSIL.

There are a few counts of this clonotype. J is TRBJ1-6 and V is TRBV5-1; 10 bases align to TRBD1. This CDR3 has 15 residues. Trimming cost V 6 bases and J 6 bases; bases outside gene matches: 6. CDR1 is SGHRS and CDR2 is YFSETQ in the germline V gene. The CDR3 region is CASTRQGAANSPLHF. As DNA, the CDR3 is TGCGCCAGCACCCGACAGGGGGCGGCTAATTCACCCCTCCACTTT.

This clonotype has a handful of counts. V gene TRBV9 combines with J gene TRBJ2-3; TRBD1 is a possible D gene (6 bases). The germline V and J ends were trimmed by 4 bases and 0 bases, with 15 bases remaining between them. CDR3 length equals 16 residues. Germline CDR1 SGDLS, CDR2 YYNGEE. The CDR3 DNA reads TGTGCCAGCAGCCCCTGGGACACCTCTAGCACAGATACGCAGTATTTT. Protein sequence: CASSPWDTSSTDTQYF.

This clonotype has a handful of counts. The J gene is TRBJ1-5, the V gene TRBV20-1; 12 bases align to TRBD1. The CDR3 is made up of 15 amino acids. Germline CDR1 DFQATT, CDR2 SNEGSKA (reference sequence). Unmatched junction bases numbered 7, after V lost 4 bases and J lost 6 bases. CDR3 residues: CSATPGQGAGQPQHF. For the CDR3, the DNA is TGCAGTGCTACCCCGGGACAGGGGGCGGGTCAGCCCCAGCATTTT.

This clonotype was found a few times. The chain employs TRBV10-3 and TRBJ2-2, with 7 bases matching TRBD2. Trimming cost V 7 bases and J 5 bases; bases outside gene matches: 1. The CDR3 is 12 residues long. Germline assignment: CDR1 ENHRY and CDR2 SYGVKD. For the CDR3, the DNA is TGTGCCATCATGGGGGGGACCGGGGAGCTGTTTTTT. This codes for CAIMGGTGELFF.

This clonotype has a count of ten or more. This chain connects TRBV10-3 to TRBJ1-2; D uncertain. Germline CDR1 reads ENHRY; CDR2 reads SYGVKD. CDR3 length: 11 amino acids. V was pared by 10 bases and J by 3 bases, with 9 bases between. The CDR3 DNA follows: TGTGCCACCGGGAAAGACTATGGCTACACCTTC. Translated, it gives CATGKDYGYTF.

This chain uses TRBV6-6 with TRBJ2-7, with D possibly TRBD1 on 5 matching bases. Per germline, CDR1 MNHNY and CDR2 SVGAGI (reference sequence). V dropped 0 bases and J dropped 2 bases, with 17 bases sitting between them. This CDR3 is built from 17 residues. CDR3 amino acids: CASSYSFDVQGAYEQYF. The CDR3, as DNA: TGTGCCAGCAGTTACTCATTTGATGTGCAGGGCGCCTACGAGCAGTACTTC.

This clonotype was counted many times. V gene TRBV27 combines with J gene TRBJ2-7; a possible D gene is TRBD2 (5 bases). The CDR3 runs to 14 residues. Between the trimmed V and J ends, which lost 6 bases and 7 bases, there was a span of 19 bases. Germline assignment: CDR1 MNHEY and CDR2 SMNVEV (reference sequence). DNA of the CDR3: TGTGCCAGCAGACCCTCGGGAAGGTTGGGGGAGCAGTACTTC. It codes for CASRPSGRLGEQYF.

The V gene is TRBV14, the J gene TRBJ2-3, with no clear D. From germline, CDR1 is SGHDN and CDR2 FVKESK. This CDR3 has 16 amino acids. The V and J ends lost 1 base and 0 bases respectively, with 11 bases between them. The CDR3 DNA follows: TGTGCCAGCAGCCAAGCAGGAGTCCCTAGCACAGATACGCAGTATTTT. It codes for CASSQAGVPSTDTQYF.